This TCR beta chain derives from a study of T cells expressing NK-cell markers. Study-wide results and caveats: In more than 5 donors, dominant CD3+CD56+NKG2C+ clonotypes ranked among the top 10 CD8+ clonotypes.

After re-calling the 5' RACE reads, TCRdb lists one entry per CDR3 protein, DNA absent. This sample's table reports a few hundred thousand distinct CDR3 sequences. Concerning this clonotype itself: Antigen: not known.

The CDR3 runs 14 residues. The clonotype was recovered from a man aged 18-69 years in good health. The sequenced sample was blood T cells: a sorted CD56 or NKG2C T cell subset, CD4+ or CD8+ T cells, or bulk PBMC T cells (not recorded which). J is TRBJ1-2 and V is TRBV12-3 or TRBV12-4. Here the CDR3 reads CASSTIREGYGYTF.